The rows below give T cell receptor beta chains drawn from one sample of a study of blood T cell repertoires in COVID-19. The table came from immunoSEQ multiplex PCR; TCRdb's copy has only in-frame clones and leaves some out. The data contain 100,000 to 150,000 clones, approximately 83% of them singletons. The sample comprised peripheral blood. Receptor source: a man of 80 years or more with active or convalescent COVID-19. Both conserved end residues are part of each CDR3. The D gene is left open where the match is weak. Rows may omit the clone size; those that give it use once, few, many or a size class.

V,D,length,size,J,CDR3,DNA
TRBV3-1/TRBV3-2,TRBD1,14,few,TRBJ1-5,CASSPAGGNQPQHF,TGTGCCAGCAGCCCCGCAGGGGGGAATCAGCCCCAGCATTTT
TRBV5-1,NA,16,NA,TRBJ1-6,CASRQLTTERNSPLHF,TGCGCCAGCCGACAACTCACGACAGAACGTAATTCACCCCTCCACTTT
TRBV7-2,TRBD1,15,NA,TRBJ1-3,CASRAPGDRADTIYF,TGTGCCAGCAGGGCCCCCGGGGACAGGGCTGACACCATATATTTT
TRBV30,NA,15,NA,TRBJ1-2,CAWSPAGHPYYGYTF,TGTGCCTGGAGTCCAGCGGGACACCCTTACTATGGCTACACCTTC
TRBV2,NA,11,NA,TRBJ2-7,CASQEGDEQYF,TGTGCCAGCCAAGAAGGGGACGAGCAGTACTTC
TRBV2,TRBD1,15,NA,TRBJ2-1,CASRRTGDFYNEQFF,TGTGCCAGCAGGCGGACAGGGGACTTCTACAATGAGCAGTTCTTC
TRBV27,TRBD1,14,once,TRBJ1-1,CASSRKGANTEAFF,TGTGCCAGCAGTCGGAAGGGGGCGAACACTGAAGCTTTCTTT
TRBV2,NA,13,few,TRBJ1-2,CASSEQGYYGYTF,TGTGCCAGCAGTGAACAGGGGTACTATGGCTACACCTTC
TRBV19,TRBD1,14,NA,TRBJ1-1,CASSEDRRNTEAFF,TGTGCCAGTAGTGAGGACAGGCGGAACACTGAAGCTTTCTTT
TRBV28,NA,15,NA,TRBJ2-7,CASSLADITSYEQYF,TGTGCCAGCAGTTTAGCGGACATTACCTCCTACGAGCAGTACTTC
TRBV28,NA,15,NA,TRBJ1-6,CASSSPVTRNSPLHF,TGTGCCAGCAGTTCCCCCGTGACCAGGAATTCACCCCTCCACTTT
TRBV6-4,NA,13,NA,TRBJ2-2,CASRPTSTGELFF,TGTGCCAGCAGACCGACTAGCACCGGGGAGCTGTTTTTT
TRBV7-2,TRBD1,14,few,TRBJ1-6,CASSLSRQGLPLHF,TGTGCCAGCAGCTTATCCCGACAGGGCCTACCCCTCCACTTT
TRBV10-3,TRBD1,14,once,TRBJ1-2,CAISESGTDYGYTF,TGTGCCATCAGTGAGTCGGGGACAGACTATGGCTACACCTTC
TRBV19,TRBD2,14,NA,TRBJ2-3,CASNLAVSTDTQYF,TGTGCCAGTAACCTAGCGGTGAGCACAGATACGCAGTATTTT
TRBV5-1,TRBD1,16,NA,TRBJ1-4,CASSFGRQGANEKLFF,TGCGCCAGCAGCTTTGGTCGGCAGGGGGCTAATGAAAAACTGTTTTTT
TRBV11-2,TRBD2,19,NA,TRBJ2-3,CASSFRGLAGGPSTDTQYF,TGTGCCAGCAGCTTTCGGGGACTAGCGGGGGGGCCTAGCACAGATACGCAGTATTTT
TRBV7-6,NA,18,NA,TRBJ1-1,CASSLRQSGFSVNTEAFF,TGTGCCAGCAGCCTTAGACAATCCGGCTTCTCAGTGAACACTGAAGCTTTCTTT
TRBV6-2/TRBV6-3,NA,15,NA,TRBJ2-4,CASSQTRGGKNIQYF,TGTGCCAGCAGTCAAACCCGAGGGGGCAAAAACATTCAGTACTTC
TRBV18,NA,17,NA,TRBJ2-1,CASSPPSHGGFYNEQFF,TGTGCCAGCTCACCACCTTCCCACGGGGGTTTCTACAATGAGCAGTTCTTC
TRBV9,TRBD1,16,NA,TRBJ1-2,CASSSRPGGRGTGYTF,TGTGCCAGCAGCTCACGCCCAGGGGGTAGAGGAACTGGCTACACCTTC
TRBV5-6,NA,14,once,TRBJ1-1,CASSPRGGDTEAFF,TGTGCCAGCAGTCCTCGTGGGGGGGACACTGAAGCTTTCTTT
TRBV6-6,NA,15,NA,TRBJ1-2,CASSYSTRHNYGYTF,TGTGCCAGCAGTTACTCGACGAGGCATAACTATGGCTACACCTTC
TRBV28,TRBD1,15,NA,TRBJ2-2,CASRTGGGRTGELFF,TGTGCCAGCAGGACAGGGGGCGGTAGGACCGGGGAGCTGTTTTTT
TRBV7-3,TRBD1,18,few,TRBJ2-1,CASSSTTRGGWKFNEQFF,TGTGCCAGCAGCTCGACGACCCGAGGGGGCTGGAAGTTTAATGAGCAGTTCTTC
TRBV18,NA,16,NA,TRBJ1-4,CASSPRQPATNEKLFF,TGTGCCAGCTCACCACGACAACCTGCAACTAATGAAAAACTGTTTTTT
TRBV7-2,TRBD1,14,NA,TRBJ2-5,CASTVGGQGPSQYF,TGTGCCAGCACGGTTGGCGGACAGGGGCCGTCGCAGTACTTC
TRBV18,TRBD1,16,few,TRBJ2-1,CASSPPRGQGLGEQFF,TGTGCCAGCTCACCTCCTCGGGGACAGGGTCTAGGGGAGCAGTTCTTC
TRBV7-9,TRBD2,15,NA,TRBJ2-3,CASSSHRGGRDAQYF,TGTGCCAGCAGCTCCCACCGGGGGGGGCGAGATGCGCAGTATTTT
TRBV24-1,NA,14,NA,TRBJ2-7,CATSETREKREQYF,TGTGCCACCAGCGAAACACGGGAGAAGAGGGAGCAGTACTTC
TRBV20-1,NA,14,NA,TRBJ2-5,CSASVSEIQETQYF,TGCAGTGCTAGTGTCTCAGAAATACAAGAGACCCAGTACTTC
TRBV7-2,NA,14,NA,TRBJ1-3,CASSQQADGNTIYF,TGTGCCAGCAGTCAACAGGCTGACGGAAACACCATATATTTT